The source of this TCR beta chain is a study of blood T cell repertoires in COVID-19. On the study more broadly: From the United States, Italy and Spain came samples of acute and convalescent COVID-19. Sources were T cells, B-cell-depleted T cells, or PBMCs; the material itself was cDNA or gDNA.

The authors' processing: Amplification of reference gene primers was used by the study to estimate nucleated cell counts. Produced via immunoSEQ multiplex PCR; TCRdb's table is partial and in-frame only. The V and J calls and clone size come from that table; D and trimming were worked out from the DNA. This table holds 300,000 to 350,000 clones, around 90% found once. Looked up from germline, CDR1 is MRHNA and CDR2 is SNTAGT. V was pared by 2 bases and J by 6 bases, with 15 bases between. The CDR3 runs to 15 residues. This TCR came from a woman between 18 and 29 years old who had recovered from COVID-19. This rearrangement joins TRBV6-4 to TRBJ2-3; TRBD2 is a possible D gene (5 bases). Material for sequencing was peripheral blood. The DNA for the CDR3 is TGTGCCAGCAGTGACCGCTTAGGAGGTTACGATACGCAGTATTTT. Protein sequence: CASSDRLGGYDTQYF.